These 16 T cell receptor beta chains were sequenced from one sample in a study of blood T cells in healthy people across ages. Primed by a sample-barcoded 5' primer and a J-beta primer mix, a second PCR proceeded for about 6 to 11 cycles. TCRdb analysed the 5' RACE reads with MiXCR anew, one entry per CDR3 protein. This sample has about 1,000,000 distinct CDR3 sequences, with under 55% found just once. Material for sequencing was blood. The source is a woman in her fifties or sixties in good health.

The V gene is TRBV28, the J gene TRBJ2-7; TRBD2 agrees at 7 bases. This CDR3 is 15 amino acids long. CDR1 and CDR2 (germline): MDHEN, SYDVKM. Germline trimming cut 8 bases from V and 3 bases from J; bases unmatched to any gene: 13. CDR3 coding DNA: TGTGCCAGCTCCCACCAGAGCGGGGTCAACTACGAGCAGTACTTC. This translates into CASSHQSGVNYEQYF.

This rearrangement joins TRBV21-1 to TRBJ1-5. TRBV21-1 is classified as a pseudogene. The CDR3 spans 16 residues. The CDR3 sequence is CASSALEGYSNQPQHF. Written as DNA, the CDR3 is TGTGCCAGCAGCGCCCTCGAGGGCTATAGCAATCAGCCCCAGCATTTT.

The CDR3 loop reads CAISPGRGGTDTQYF. CDR3 nucleotide sequence: TGTGCCATCAGTCCGGGACGAGGGGGCACAGATACGCAGTATTTT. The V gene is TRBV10-3, the J gene TRBJ2-3; either TRBD1 or TRBD2 may supply D (5 bases each). Germline-derived CDR1 and CDR2 are ENHRY and SYGVKD. Trimming shortened V by 5 bases and J by 1 base, and 13 bases separated the two germline ends. The CDR3 is 15 residues long.

This clonotype was counted a few times. V is TRBV5-6 and J is TRBJ2-7; 8 nucleotides line up with TRBD1. This CDR3 contains 16 residues. Trimming at V came to 3 bases and at J to 3 bases, leaving 11 bases not matched to a gene. Germline V gene sequence: CDR1 SGHDT, CDR2 YYEEEE. CDR3 sequence (DNA): TGTGCCAGCAGCTCAACCCCGGGACAGGCCTACTACGAGCAGTACTTC. The encoded protein is CASSSTPGQAYYEQYF.

This rearrangement joins TRBV6-6 to TRBJ2-1; D might be TRBD1 or TRBD2, each matching 5 bases. The CDR3 spans 15 residues. Trimming stripped 6 bases from V and 10 bases from J, with 22 bases between. Germline CDR1 reads MNHNY; CDR2 reads SVGAGI (reference sequence). DNA for the CDR3: TGTGCCAGCAGCATAATACCCGGGGCGGCCAGCGAGCAGTTCTTC. This gives the protein CASSIIPGAASEQFF.

This clonotype was counted at least ten times. J is TRBJ1-2 and V is TRBV4-2; 9 bases map to TRBD1. The CDR3 consists of 11 residues. CDR1 is LGHNA, CDR2 YNFKEQ, per germline. V was pared by 8 bases and J by 8 bases, with 3 bases of the junction left unmatched. The CDR3 sequence is CASGTGNGYTF. CDR3 coding DNA: TGTGCCAGCGGGACAGGGAACGGCTACACCTTC.

The gene calls are TRBV7-2 and TRBJ2-1, with D perhaps being TRBD1 or TRBD2 (5 bases each). V was trimmed by 5 bases and J by 5 bases, leaving 16 bases between them. The CDR3 length is 15 residues. Germline CDR1 and CDR2: SGHTA and FQGNSA. The CDR3 sequence is CASSPLGTPHNEQFF. Here the CDR3 DNA reads TGTGCCAGCAGCCCATTAGGGACCCCCCACAATGAGCAGTTCTTC.

The V gene is TRBV9, the J gene TRBJ2-6; 7 bases line up with TRBD1. With V trimmed by 7 bases and J by 0 bases, 4 bases remained unmatched. Germline CDR1 SGDLS, CDR2 YYNGEE. This CDR3 is 15 amino acids long. The CDR3 DNA is TGTGCCAGCGGGGGACAGAACTCTGGGGCCAACGTCCTGACTTTC. It yields the protein CASGGQNSGANVLTF.

Comments on this clonotype: Germline and junction disagree at one end, which may indicate a read error. The gene calls are TRBV5-1 and TRBJ2-5; D remains ambiguous. CDR3 length equals 12 residues. Germline V gene sequence: CDR1 SGHRS, CDR2 YFSETQ. This CDR3 reads CANSTPGPEQYF. The DNA for the CDR3 is TGCGCCAACAGCACTCCCGGGCCTGAGCAGTACTTC.

This sequence joins TRBV5-5 and TRBJ2-1, with 8 nucleotides matching TRBD1. Germline V gene data show CDR1 as SGHKS and CDR2 as YYEKEE (reference sequence). V gave up 4 bases and J gave up 4 bases; unmatched junction bases: 10. This CDR3 spans 16 amino acids. CDR3 bases: TGTGCCAGCAGCACCCGAAGGACAGGGATATACAATGAGCAGTTCTTC. As protein: CASSTRRTGIYNEQFF.

This chain joins TRBV7-3 and TRBJ2-1, with 9 nucleotides matching TRBD2. Germline V lookup: CDR1 SGHTA, CDR2 FQGTGA. This CDR3 is 16 amino acids long. V lost 6 bases and J lost 4; bases outside the gene matches: 10. The CDR3 here is CASSLAGAGGYNEQFF. CDR3 DNA: TGTGCCAGCAGTTTAGCGGGAGCGGGAGGTTACAATGAGCAGTTCTTC.

V gene TRBV5-1 combines with J gene TRBJ2-1; TRBD2 aligns across 9 bases. CDR3 length equals 19 residues. V shed 1 base, J shed 12 bases, and the junction held 23 bases outside the gene matches. The germline V gene encodes CDR1 SGHRS and CDR2 YFSETQ. The CDR3 spells CASSLLKLAGEFSPSGQFF. The CDR3 region has the DNA TGCGCCAGCAGCTTGCTTAAATTAGCGGGAGAGTTTTCCCCCTCTGGGCAGTTCTTC.

The rearrangement links TRBV7-9 to TRBJ2-7; TRBD1 matches 7 bases. TRBJ2-4 explains the end of the DNA better; the J call may be wrong. This CDR3 is built from 14 residues. Germline values: CDR1 SEHNR, CDR2 FQNEAQ (reference sequence). The CDR3 region has the DNA TGTGCCAGCAGCCACCCCGGGACAGAAAACATTCAGTACTTC. This translates into CASSHPGTENIQYF.

The chain uses TRBV29-1 and TRBJ1-2; D possibly corresponds to TRBD1 (6 bases). The germline CDR1 and CDR2 sequences are SQVTM and ANQGSEA. The CDR3 spans 12 residues. Trimming left V 4 bases short and J 5 bases short, with 11 bases between. CDR3 nucleotide sequence: TGCAGCGTTGGGTCAGGGGTTTATGGCTACACCTTC. This translates into CSVGSGVYGYTF.

V and J are TRBV24-1 and TRBJ2-1, with a weak D call TRBD1 (6 bases). Per the germline V gene, CDR1 is KGHDR and CDR2 is SFDVKD. This CDR3 spans 14 amino acids. Deletions cut 6 bases from V and 5 bases from J, with 13 bases between. CDR3 sequence: CATSFAGVHNEQFF. Here the CDR3 DNA reads TGTGCCACCAGTTTTGCAGGGGTGCACAATGAGCAGTTCTTC.

To note about this clonotype: The germline gene is not matched at one end of the junction; a read error may be the cause. V and J are TRBV5-1 and TRBJ2-1; 7 bases align to TRBD1. Germline CDR1 reads SGHRS; CDR2 reads YFSETQ. The CDR3 extends over 14 amino acids. The CDR3 loop reads CASSRTGGYSEQFF. The CDR3 DNA is TGCGCCAGCAGTAGGACAGGAGGTTACAGTGAGCAGTTCTTC.